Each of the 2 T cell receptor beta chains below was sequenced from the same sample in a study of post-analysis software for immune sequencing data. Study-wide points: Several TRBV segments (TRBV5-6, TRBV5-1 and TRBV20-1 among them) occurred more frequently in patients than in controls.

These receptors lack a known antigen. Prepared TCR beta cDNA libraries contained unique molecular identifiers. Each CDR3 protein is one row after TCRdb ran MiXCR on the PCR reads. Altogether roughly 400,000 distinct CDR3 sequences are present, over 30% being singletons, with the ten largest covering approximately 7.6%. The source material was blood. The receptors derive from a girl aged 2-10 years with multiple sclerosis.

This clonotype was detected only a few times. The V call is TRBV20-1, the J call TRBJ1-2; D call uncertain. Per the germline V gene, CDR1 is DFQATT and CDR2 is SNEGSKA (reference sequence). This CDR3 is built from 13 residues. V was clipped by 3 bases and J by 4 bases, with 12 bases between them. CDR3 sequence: CSASLPAPYGYTF. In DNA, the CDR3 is TGCAGTGCTAGTTTGCCAGCCCCCTATGGCTACACCTTC.

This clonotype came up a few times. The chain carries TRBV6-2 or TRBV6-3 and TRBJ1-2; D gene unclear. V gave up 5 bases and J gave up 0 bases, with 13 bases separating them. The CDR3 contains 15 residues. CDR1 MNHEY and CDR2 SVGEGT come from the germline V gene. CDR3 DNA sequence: TGTGCCAGCAGTCTTACCCACGTCGCTAACTATGGCTACACCTTC. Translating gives CASSLTHVANYGYTF.